Listed here are 28 T cell receptor beta chains from one sample, sequenced in a study of T-cell reconstitution after alpha-beta-depleted transplantation in children. For TCRbeta, the library was prepared with unique molecular identifiers. MiXCR, run by TCRdb on the PCR reads, gives a single entry per CDR3 protein. The profile covers just under 550,000 distinct CDR3 sequences, with about a sixth appearing a single time and 3.3% taken by the ten largest. The input for sequencing was PBMCs from the stem cell graft donor, taken from the stem cell graft. These receptors all stem from a human donor who donated a stem cell graft to a child with acute lymphoblastic leukemia.

V usage is TRBV6-1 and J usage is TRBJ2-7; D not resolved. V lost 2 bases and J lost 0, with 11 bases in between. This CDR3 has 15 amino acids. CDR1 is MNHNS and CDR2 is SASEGT in the germline V gene. CDR3 protein: CASSERQLHSYEQYF. Here the CDR3 DNA reads TGTGCCAGCAGTGAACGACAATTACACTCCTACGAGCAGTACTTC.

This clonotype was seen a few times. The rearrangement uses TRBV28 and TRBJ2-2; D gene uncertain. The CDR3 consists of 12 residues. Trimming shortened V by 6 bases and J by 7 bases, and 9 bases separated the two germline ends. Germline assignment: CDR1 MDHEN and CDR2 SYDVKM. The CDR3 coding sequence is TGTGCCAGCAGGCTAGGATACGGGGAGCTGTTTTTT. Its translation is CASRLGYGELFF.

V is TRBV3-1 and J is TRBJ2-1; D remains ambiguous. Germline V lookup: CDR1 LGHDT, CDR2 YNNKEL (reference sequence). The CDR3 loop spans 12 amino acids. Trimming removed 4 bases from V and 6 bases from J, with 7 bases in between. The DNA for the CDR3 is TGTGCCAGCAGCCGCTCAAGCAATGAGCAGTTCTTC. Its translation: CASSRSSNEQFF.

Only a few counts were recorded for this clonotype. The V call is TRBV7-3, the J call TRBJ2-2; 9 bases match TRBD2. CDR1 SGHTA and CDR2 FQGTGA come from the germline V gene. The CDR3 runs to 13 residues. After removal of 10 bases from V and 5 bases from J, the junction contained 5 bases not matched to a gene. CDR3: CATSSGRTGELFF. CDR3 in DNA: TGTGCCACTTCGAGCGGGAGGACCGGGGAGCTGTTTTTT.

V and J are TRBV5-1 and TRBJ2-1, with TRBD1 matching over 8 bases. With 7 bases clipped from V and 8 bases from J, the junction kept 14 bases outside the gene matches. The germline V gene has CDR1 SGHRS and CDR2 YFSETQ. The CDR3 extends over 15 amino acids. The CDR3: CASSGTGRLIDEQFF. For the CDR3, the DNA is TGCGCCAGCTCGGGGACAGGAAGACTGATCGATGAGCAGTTCTTC.

In this sample, this clonotype turned up a few times. The rearrangement joins TRBV12-3 or TRBV12-4 to TRBJ1-1; D is possibly TRBD1 (5 bases). Trimming removed 7 bases from V and 0 bases from J, with 15 bases in between. The CDR3 has 15 amino acids. For the CDR3, the DNA is TGTGCCAGCACCTTGGGACGGACCATGAACACTGAAGCTTTCTTT. Translating it yields CASTLGRTMNTEAFF.

A few counts support this clonotype. The chain carries TRBV6-5 and TRBJ1-3, with 8 bases lining up with TRBD1. Trimming cost V 2 bases and J 4 bases; bases outside gene matches: 4. The CDR3 has 15 amino acids. Germline V gene lookup returns CDR1 MNHEY and CDR2 SVGAGI. The CDR3 spells CASSYQGAPGNTIYF. The CDR3 region has the DNA TGTGCCAGCAGTTACCAGGGGGCGCCCGGAAACACCATATATTTT.

This chain uses TRBV27 with TRBJ2-3; 10 positions match TRBD2. Looked up from germline, CDR1 is MNHEY and CDR2 is SMNVEV (reference sequence). This CDR3 contains 16 residues. The V gene end was trimmed by 5 bases and the J gene end by 0 bases; junction bases not matched to a gene: 5. CDR3 region: CASSPEAGGSTDTQYF. The CDR3 coding sequence is TGTGCCAGCAGTCCCGAAGCGGGAGGGAGCACAGATACGCAGTATTTT.

This clonotype has just a few counts. V and J are TRBV29-1 and TRBJ2-2, with TRBD2 matching over 11 bases. V lost 7 bases and J lost 6; bases outside the gene matches: 10. The CDR3 loop spans 15 amino acids. Germline V CDR1 and CDR2: SQVTM, ANQGSEA. CDR3 in DNA: TGCAGCGGGATAGCGGGAGGGCCTAATCCCGGGGAGCTGTTTTTT. Its protein product is CSGIAGGPNPGELFF.

The J gene is TRBJ2-1, the V gene TRBV5-1; either TRBD1 or TRBD2 may supply D (6 bases each). This CDR3 contains 13 residues. Germline CDR1 SGHRS, CDR2 YFSETQ. Trimming left V 5 bases short and J 9 bases short, with 15 bases between. CDR3 protein: CASRQGGEVEQFF. The CDR3 region has the DNA TGCGCCAGCAGACAGGGTGGGGAGGTTGAGCAGTTCTTC.

The genes are TRBV10-3 and TRBJ2-2, with 8 positions matching TRBD1. Germline values: CDR1 ENHRY, CDR2 SYGVKD. The CDR3 contains 16 residues. V shed 6 bases, J shed 0 bases, and the junction held 6 bases outside the gene matches. CDR3 protein: CAIRSPGGANTGELFF. In DNA form, the CDR3 reads TGTGCCATCAGATCGCCAGGGGGCGCGAACACCGGGGAGCTGTTTTTT.

V and J are TRBV7-9 and TRBJ1-4; 7 bases agree with TRBD1. The CDR3 sequence is 16 residues long. V lost 5 bases and J lost 4; bases outside the gene matches: 10. Germline V CDR1 and CDR2: SEHNR, FQNEAQ (reference sequence). CDR3 amino acids: CASSLRDSWFNEKLFF. The CDR3 coding sequence is TGTGCCAGCAGCCTCCGGGACAGCTGGTTTAATGAAAAACTGTTTTTT.

The V call is TRBV7-6, the J call TRBJ1-1, with unresolved D. The CDR3 loop spans 15 amino acids. The V gene lost 0 bases and the J gene lost 4 bases, with 12 bases spanning the gap. Germline lookup yields CDR1 SGHVS and CDR2 FNYEAQ. CDR3: CASSLAQTDLTEAFF. The CDR3 DNA sequence: TGTGCCAGCAGCTTAGCCCAGACGGACCTCACTGAAGCTTTCTTT.

V gene TRBV2 combines with J gene TRBJ2-3; TRBD1 matches at 9 bases. Germline V gene sequence: CDR1 SNHLY, CDR2 FYNNEI. The CDR3 spans 15 residues. J was trimmed by 2 bases and V by 5 bases; bases with no gene match: 5. Written as DNA, the CDR3 is TGTGCCAGCAGTCAACACAGGGGGCCCACAGATACGCAGTATTTT. Amino acids: CASSQHRGPTDTQYF.

A few counts support this clonotype. V is TRBV19 and J is TRBJ1-5; no clear D. Trimming took off 3 bases at V and 7 bases at J, with 10 bases between the two ends. Germline V gene sequence: CDR1 LNHDA, CDR2 SQIVND (reference sequence). The CDR3 has 13 amino acids. The CDR3 region is CASSISLEQPQHF. DNA for the CDR3: TGTGCCAGTAGTATTTCCCTGGAACAGCCCCAGCATTTT.

The chain uses TRBV7-9 and TRBJ2-1; unclear D gene. V lost 2 bases, J lost 2 bases, and 16 bases lay in between. The CDR3 extends over 17 amino acids. Germline CDR1 and CDR2: SEHNR and FQNEAQ (reference sequence). The CDR3 region has the DNA TGTGCCAGCAGCTTAAGTAAACGCGCAGGCCCCTACAATGAGCAGTTCTTC. Its protein is CASSLSKRAGPYNEQFF.

This chain uses TRBV6-2 or TRBV6-3 with TRBJ2-7; unclear D gene. The CDR3 sequence is 12 residues long. V was pared by 9 bases and J by 5 bases, with 14 bases between. The germline V gene encodes CDR1 MNHEY and CDR2 SVGEGT. CDR3 sequence (DNA): TGTGCCAGTCACTCCCTAGAGGACGAGCAGTACTTC. As protein: CASHSLEDEQYF.

This clonotype has only a few counts. The chain employs TRBV18 and TRBJ1-1; a weak D match, TRBD1 (5 bases). Germline V lookup: CDR1 KGHSH, CDR2 LQKENI. This CDR3 region has 16 residues. The V end was cut by 0 bases, the J end by 4 bases, with 15 bases between. For the CDR3, the DNA is TGTGCCAGCTCACCACCGGGTCTAGGGGTCCGCACTGAAGCTTTCTTT. It translates to CASSPPGLGVRTEAFF.

This clonotype has a handful of counts. This chain links TRBV20-1 with TRBJ2-7; D gene ambiguous. Germline V CDR1 and CDR2: DFQATT, SNEGSKA (reference sequence). With 5 bases removed from V and 13 bases from J, the gap between germline ends came to 15 bases. There are 10 residues in the CDR3. CDR3: CSAPRLGRYF. CDR3 nucleotide sequence: TGCAGTGCTCCCAGACTCGGGCGATACTTC.

This CDR3 is CASWRIGLSQPQHF. CDR3 sequence (DNA): TGCGCCAGCTGGCGGATAGGGCTTAGTCAGCCCCAGCATTTT. This chain uses TRBV5-1 with TRBJ1-5; unclear D gene. V shed 7 bases and J shed 6 bases, with 17 bases lying between them. CDR1 is SGHRS, CDR2 YFSETQ, per germline. CDR3 size: 14 residues.

In this sample, this clonotype turned up a few times. The V call is TRBV7-9, the J call TRBJ2-7; TRBD2 agrees at 7 bases. The V gene's germline CDR1 is SEHNR and CDR2 FQNEAQ (reference sequence). Unmatched junction bases numbered 4, after V lost 5 bases and J lost 3 bases. The CDR3 has 13 residues. The CDR3 DNA is TGTGCCAGCAGCACCCGGACTAGCTACGAGCAGTACTTC. It translates to CASSTRTSYEQYF.

The chain is built from TRBV12-3 or TRBV12-4 and TRBJ2-7; weak D call: TRBD1 (5 bases). There are 12 residues in the CDR3. V was cut by 10 bases and J by 2 bases, with 12 bases left in between. This CDR3 is CATSQDPYEQYF. DNA for the CDR3: TGTGCCACCTCACAGGATCCCTACGAGCAGTACTTC.

The V gene is TRBV7-3, the J gene TRBJ2-3; 9 nucleotides match TRBD2. The CDR3 runs to 16 residues. Per germline, CDR1 SGHTA and CDR2 FQGTGA. With V trimmed by 1 base and J by 5 bases, 7 bases remained unmatched. The CDR3 DNA is TGTGCCAGCAGCTTAAACCTAGCGGGGCCCAAAGATACGCAGTATTTT. This encodes CASSLNLAGPKDTQYF. Based on the CDR3 plus reference TRBV7-3 and TRBJ2-3, the full variable domain is GAGVSQTPSNKVTEKGKYVELRCDPISGHTALYWYRQSLGQGPEFLIYFQGTGAADDSGLPNDRFFAVRPEGSVSTLKIQRTERGDSAVYLCASSLNLAGPKDTQYFGPGTRLTVL.

This chain connects TRBV5-1 to TRBJ1-6; D unclear. Germline V lookup: CDR1 SGHRS, CDR2 YFSETQ. The CDR3 is 15 residues long. Trimming pared 1 base from V and 5 bases from J, leaving 10 bases between. CDR3 sequence reads: CASSLSAANNSPLHF. Here the CDR3 DNA reads TGCGCCAGCAGCTTGTCAGCAGCGAATAATTCACCCCTCCACTTT.

This clonotype has just a few counts. The chain joins TRBV27 to TRBJ1-1; D is undetermined. V dropped 0 bases and J dropped 3 bases, with 11 bases sitting between them. Per the germline V gene, CDR1 is MNHEY and CDR2 is SMNVEV (reference sequence). The CDR3 extends over 15 amino acids. CDR3 sequence reads: CASSLSTTGYTEAFF. The CDR3 DNA reads TGTGCCAGCAGTTTATCGACTACCGGCTACACTGAAGCTTTCTTT.

The sample holds a few counts of this clonotype. V is TRBV5-1 and J is TRBJ2-1; the D gene is possibly TRBD1 (6 bases). CDR3 length: 15 residues. V shed 5 bases and J shed 9 bases, with 21 bases lying between them. Looked up from germline, CDR1 is SGHRS and CDR2 is YFSETQ. Here the CDR3 reads CASRVSGAAYTEQFF. CDR3 sequence (DNA): TGCGCCAGCAGAGTTTCAGGGGCCGCTTATACTGAGCAGTTCTTC.

The chain uses TRBV5-5 and TRBJ1-2; D is possibly TRBD1 (5 bases). Germline lookup yields CDR1 SGHKS and CDR2 YYEKEE (reference sequence). This CDR3 has 13 residues. Trimming took 5 bases from V and 3 from J, leaving 11 bases between them. CDR3 amino acids: CASRGTAYYGYTF. As DNA, the CDR3 is TGTGCCAGCAGAGGGACGGCTTACTATGGCTACACCTTC.

The J gene is TRBJ2-7, the V gene TRBV27, with TRBD2 identical over 10 bases. The CDR3 sequence is 15 residues long. The V segment lost 5 bases and the J segment 2 bases; nucleotides outside the gene matches: 6. Germline V lookup: CDR1 MNHEY, CDR2 SMNVEV (reference sequence). The CDR3 protein is CASSIQSGRAYEQYF. Written as DNA, the CDR3 is TGTGCCAGCAGTATCCAAAGCGGGAGGGCCTACGAGCAGTACTTC.